These 4 T cell receptor beta chains were all obtained from the same sample, sequenced in a study of blood T cell repertoires in COVID-19. The table came from immunoSEQ multiplex PCR; TCRdb's copy has only in-frame clones and leaves some out. The sample has 250,000 to 300,000 clones, roughly 90% seen once. What was sequenced was PBMCs or T cells enriched from blood (not recorded which). These receptors were obtained from a woman aged 25 to 39 who had recovered from COVID-19.

This chain links TRBV2 with TRBJ1-2; D is ambiguous. Germline V gene lookup returns CDR1 SNHLY and CDR2 FYNNEI. V was trimmed by 4 bases and J by 5 bases, leaving 8 bases between them. The CDR3 runs to 12 residues. CDR3 in DNA: TGTGCCAGCAGTGCGGAACAGTATGGCTACACCTTC. This encodes CASSAEQYGYTF.

The chain joins TRBV9 to TRBJ1-6; D is ambiguous. The germline V and J ends were trimmed by 4 bases and 8 bases, with 13 bases remaining between them. This CDR3 contains 14 residues. Germline-derived CDR1 and CDR2 are SGDLS and YYNGEE. In nucleotides, the CDR3 is TGTGCCAGCAGCCTCGGCGGCCGGGATTCACCCCTCCACTTT. It yields the protein CASSLGGRDSPLHF.

This chain joins TRBV28 and TRBJ2-2; TRBD2 agrees at 10 bases. CDR3 length: 15 amino acids. Germline V gene data show CDR1 as MDHEN and CDR2 as SYDVKM. After removal of 5 bases from V and 10 bases from J, the junction contained 10 bases not matched to a gene. In nucleotides, the CDR3 is TGTGCCAGCAGTCACTTAGCGGGAGGTCTAAAGGAGCTGTTTTTT. Translated: CASSHLAGGLKELFF.

This clone was observed a single time. V and J are TRBV11-2 and TRBJ2-1, with TRBD1 matching 9 bases. This CDR3 spans 15 amino acids. V shed 3 bases, J shed 1 base, and the junction held 1 base outside the gene matches. Germline V lookup: CDR1 SGHAT, CDR2 FQNNGV. The CDR3 region has the DNA TGTGCCAGCAGCTTTGGGACAGGGTCCTACAATGAGCAGTTCTTC. This sequence encodes CASSFGTGSYNEQFF.